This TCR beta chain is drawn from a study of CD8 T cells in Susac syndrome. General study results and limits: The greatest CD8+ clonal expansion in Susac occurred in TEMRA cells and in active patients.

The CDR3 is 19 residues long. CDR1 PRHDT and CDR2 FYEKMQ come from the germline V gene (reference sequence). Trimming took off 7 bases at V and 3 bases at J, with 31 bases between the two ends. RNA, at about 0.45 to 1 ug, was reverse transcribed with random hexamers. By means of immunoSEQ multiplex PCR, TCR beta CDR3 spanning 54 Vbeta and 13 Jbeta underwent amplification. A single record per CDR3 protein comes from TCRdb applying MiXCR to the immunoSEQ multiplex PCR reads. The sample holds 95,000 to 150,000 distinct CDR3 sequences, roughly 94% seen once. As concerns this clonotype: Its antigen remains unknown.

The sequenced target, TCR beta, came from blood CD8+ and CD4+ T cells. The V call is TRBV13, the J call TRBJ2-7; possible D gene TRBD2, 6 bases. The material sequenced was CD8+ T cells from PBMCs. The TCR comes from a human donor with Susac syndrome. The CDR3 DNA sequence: TGTGCCAGCACCGACTTCAAACCCGGGGGACCCGACTTTGACTACGAGCAGTACTTC. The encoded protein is CASTDFKPGGPDFDYEQYF.